This record concerns one TCR beta chain sequence. This sample was taken from a study of technical replicates of blood from several donors. Germline V gene lookup returns CDR1 SGHDT and CDR2 YYEEEE. The CDR3 is made up of 15 amino acids. Unmatched junction bases numbered 5, after V lost 0 bases and J lost 6 bases. Produced via immunoSEQ multiplex PCR; TCRdb's table is partial and in-frame only. The sample yields around 50,000 clones, roughly 94% seen once. The sequence was collected from a human donor in good health. The sequenced material came from T cells isolated from PBMCs. The chain couples TRBV5-6 to TRBJ2-1; 8 bases are a match to TRBD1. CDR3 bases: TGTGCCAGCAGCTTGGGGCAGGGGGCGGGCAATGAGCAGTTCTTC. Its protein product is CASSLGQGAGNEQFF.